This TCR beta chain was obtained from a study of a mutant IDH1 vaccine in newly diagnosed glioma. Concerning this clone: The antigen is not known.

TCRdb's copy holds only in-frame clones and misses some; the assay was immunoSEQ multiplex PCR. The sample contains some 49,000 clones, about 80% of which appear only once. The CDR3 runs to 12 residues. Germline V CDR1 and CDR2: MNHNS, SASEGT. V gave up 3 bases and J gave up 8 bases, with 5 bases separating them. Regarding time point: week 47, end of study. The content of each vaccine dose was 300 ug of mutant IDH1 20-mer peptide, and topical imiquimod accompanied it. The sequencing used PBMCs, collected from a glioma patient whose treatment included an IDH1 peptide vaccine. This TCR was recovered from a woman in her thirties or forties with glioma. Some clones in this sample may be carry-over from other donors' samples. V gene TRBV6-1 combines with J gene TRBJ1-6; D is undetermined. As DNA, the CDR3 is TGTGCCAGCAGTGACCGGCATTCACCCCTCCACTTT. Translating it yields CASSDRHSPLHF.